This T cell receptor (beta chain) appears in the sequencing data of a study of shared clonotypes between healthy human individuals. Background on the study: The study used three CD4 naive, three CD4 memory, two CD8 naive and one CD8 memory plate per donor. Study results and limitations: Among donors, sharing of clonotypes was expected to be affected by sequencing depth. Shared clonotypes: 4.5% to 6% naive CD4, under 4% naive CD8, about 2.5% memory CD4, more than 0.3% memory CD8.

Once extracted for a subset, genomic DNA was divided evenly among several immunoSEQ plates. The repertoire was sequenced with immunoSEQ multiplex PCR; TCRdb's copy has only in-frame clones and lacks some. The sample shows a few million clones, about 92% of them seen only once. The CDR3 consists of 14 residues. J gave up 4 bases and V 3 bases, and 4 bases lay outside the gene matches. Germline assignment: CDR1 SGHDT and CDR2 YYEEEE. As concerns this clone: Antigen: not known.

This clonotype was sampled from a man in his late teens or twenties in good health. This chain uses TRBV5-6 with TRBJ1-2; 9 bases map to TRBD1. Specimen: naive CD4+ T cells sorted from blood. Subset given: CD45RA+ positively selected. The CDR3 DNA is TGTGCCAGCAGCTCCGGGACAGGGTCCTATGGCTACACCTTC. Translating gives CASSSGTGSYGYTF.